The 3 T cell receptor beta chains given below trace back to one sample, sequenced in a study of CD4 and CD8 cells across lung adenocarcinoma regions. TCRdb re-called the PCR reads through MiXCR, storing one row per CDR3 protein. The sample lists roughly 20,000 distinct CDR3 sequences; roughly half were seen once. Material for sequencing was CD8+ T cells from the center of a lung tumor. These receptor sequences come from a female donor with lung adenocarcinoma. The CD4 and CD8 labels of this study may be unreliable.

This chain links TRBV4-1 with TRBJ1-5, with 8 positions matching TRBD1. The germline V gene encodes CDR1 MGHRA and CDR2 YSYEKL. There are 14 residues in the CDR3. V lost 0 bases to trimming and J lost 8 bases; unmatched junction nucleotides: 3. The CDR3, as DNA: TGCGCCAGCAGCCAAGATACAGGGGGGGAGCCCCAGCATTTT. It yields the protein CASSQDTGGEPQHF.

This clonotype showed up many times. The chain recombines TRBV10-3 with TRBJ2-1, with 7 bases lining up with TRBD2. Germline V gene data show CDR1 as ENHRY and CDR2 as SYGVKD. The CDR3 consists of 16 residues. Germline trimming cut 3 bases from V and 9 bases from J; bases unmatched to any gene: 14. The CDR3 nucleotides are TGTGCCATCAGTGAAGGCTCGGCGGGAGATAGTCCTGAGCAGTTCTTC. It is translated as CAISEGSAGDSPEQFF.

On this clonotype itself: An end of the junction differs from the germline gene, which may be a read error. The V gene is TRBV6-5, the J gene TRBJ2-4; D possibly uses TRBD1 or TRBD2 (5 bases each). The CDR3 covers 16 residues. CDR1 is MNHEY and CDR2 is SVGAGI in the germline V gene. CDR3 bases: TGTGCGAGCAGTTTCTCGGGGCCGGGGCGCAAAGATACGCAGTACTTC. This gives the protein CASSFSGPGRKDTQYF.